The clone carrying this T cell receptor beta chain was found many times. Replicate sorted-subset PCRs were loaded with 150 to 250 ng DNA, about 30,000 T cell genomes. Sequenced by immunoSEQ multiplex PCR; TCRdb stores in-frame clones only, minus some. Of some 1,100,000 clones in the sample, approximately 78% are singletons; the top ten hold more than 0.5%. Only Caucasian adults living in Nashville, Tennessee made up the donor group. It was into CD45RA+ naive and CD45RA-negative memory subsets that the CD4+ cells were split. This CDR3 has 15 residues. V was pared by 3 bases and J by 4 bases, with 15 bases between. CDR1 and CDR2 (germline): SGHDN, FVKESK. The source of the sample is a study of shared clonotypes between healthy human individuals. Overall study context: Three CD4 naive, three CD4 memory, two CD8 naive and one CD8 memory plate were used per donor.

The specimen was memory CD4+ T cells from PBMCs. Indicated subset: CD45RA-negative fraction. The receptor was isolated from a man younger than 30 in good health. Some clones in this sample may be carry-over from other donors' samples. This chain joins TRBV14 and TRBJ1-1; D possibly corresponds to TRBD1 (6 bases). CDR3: CASSQLDQGSTEAFF. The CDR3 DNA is TGTGCCAGCAGCCAGTTAGATCAGGGGAGCACTGAAGCTTTCTTT.